This T cell receptor (beta chain) was found in a study of cytomegalovirus exposure and HLA in healthy donors. Whole-study results and caveats: Certain indistinguishable V segments, among them TRBV6-2 and TRBV6-3, were excluded. Cytomegalovirus-associated status was assigned to 150 or so TCR beta chains.

Worth noting for this clone: What it binds is unknown.

The CDR3 extends over 16 amino acids. Germline V CDR1 and CDR2: MGHRA, YSYEKL. V gave up 4 bases and J gave up 1 base; unmatched junction bases: 5. The PCR ran on 60 Vbeta and 13 Jbeta primers. Generated by immunoSEQ multiplex PCR, the TCRdb table keeps only in-frame clones and is missing some. Seen here are about 200,000 clones, roughly four fifths observed once, and the top ten hold 2.7%. This TCR came from a woman aged 40 to 55 in good health and CMV-seronegative. The sequencing input was PBMCs. The chain couples TRBV4-1 to TRBJ2-2; 8 positions agree with TRBD1. The CDR3 spells CASSLTGTGNTGELFF. Written as DNA, the CDR3 is TGCGCCAGCAGCCTCACCGGGACAGGGAACACCGGGGAGCTGTTTTTT.